A single sample gave rise to the 8 T cell receptor beta chains below, sequenced in a study of blood T cell repertoires in COVID-19. Assay used: immunoSEQ multiplex PCR; TCRdb lists only in-frame clones, some missing. The sample has some 40,000 clones, 80% to 90% seen once. Input material: peripheral blood. The origin of the receptors is a human donor in a cohort sampled during active COVID-19.

The rearrangement joins TRBV4-1 to TRBJ1-4; a weak D match, TRBD1 (5 bases). The V gene's germline CDR1 is MGHRA and CDR2 YSYEKL. The CDR3 consists of 20 residues. The V end was cut by 5 bases, the J end by 0 bases, with 25 bases between. Written as DNA, the CDR3 is TGCGCCAGCAGCTCTCTCCTTGGAAAGACAGTTTATTCAACTAATGAAAAACTGTTTTTT. Protein: CASSSLLGKTVYSTNEKLFF.

The gene calls are TRBV9 and TRBJ2-1; a possible D gene is TRBD1 (6 bases). Germline-derived CDR1 and CDR2 are SGDLS and YYNGEE. The CDR3 covers 15 residues. V was clipped by 4 bases and J by 1 base, with 12 bases between them. In DNA, the CDR3 is TGTGCCAGCAGCCCAGAGGGGGTTTCCTACAATGAGCAGTTCTTC. It translates to CASSPEGVSYNEQFF. Together with reference TRBV9 and TRBJ2-1, the CDR3 gives the full variable domain: DSGVTQTPKHLITATGQRVTLRCSPRSGDLSVYWYQQSLDQGLQFLIQYYNGEERAKGNILERFSAQQFPDLHSELNLSSLELGDSALYFCASSPEGVSYNEQFFGPGTRLTVL.

This clone was seen just once. This chain uses TRBV6-5 with TRBJ1-6, with 11 nucleotides matching TRBD1. V lost 5 bases to trimming and J lost 8 bases; unmatched junction nucleotides: 5. Germline CDR1 and CDR2: MNHEY and SVGAGI. This CDR3 region has 15 residues. DNA for the CDR3: TGTGCCAGCAGTCTCGGACAGGGGGCTTATTCACCCCTCCACTTT. As protein: CASSLGQGAYSPLHF.

The chain employs TRBV12-3 or TRBV12-4 and TRBJ2-2; unclear D gene. This CDR3 is 13 amino acids long. The V and J ends lost 3 bases and 5 bases respectively, with 7 bases between them. In nucleotides, the CDR3 is TGTGCCAGCAGTTTGTTATCTACCGGGGAGCTGTTTTTT. Protein: CASSLLSTGELFF.

CDR3 coding DNA: TGTGCCAGCAGTTCTCCAAGGGACAGAGAAGGAACCTCTTATAGCAATCAGCCCCAGCATTTT. Its translation: CASSSPRDREGTSYSNQPQHF. The chain combines TRBV6-2 or TRBV6-3 with TRBJ1-5; 7 nucleotides align to TRBD1. The CDR3 runs to 21 residues. In germline, CDR1 is MNHEY, CDR2 SVGEGT. Trimming cost V 4 bases and J 0 bases; bases outside gene matches: 21.

This sequence joins TRBV29-1 and TRBJ2-5, with TRBD2 matching 13 bases. Germline assignment: CDR1 SQVTM and CDR2 ANQGSEA. V lost 4 bases, J lost 1 base, and 6 bases stayed unmatched. The CDR3 spans 16 residues. Here the CDR3 reads CSVGGTSGAIQETQYF. DNA for the CDR3: TGCAGCGTTGGGGGGACTAGCGGGGCCATCCAAGAGACCCAGTACTTC.

The V and J genes are TRBV6-6 and TRBJ2-1; 8 bases map to TRBD1. The junction had 7 bases not matched to a gene; V was cut back by 6 bases and J by 3 bases. The germline CDR1 and CDR2 sequences are MNHNY and SVGAGI (reference sequence). This CDR3 has 15 residues. CDR3 in amino acids: CASSKDRAYYNEQFF. In DNA form, the CDR3 reads TGTGCCAGCAGCAAGGACAGGGCCTACTACAATGAGCAGTTCTTC.

This rearrangement joins TRBV15 to TRBJ2-7, with 12 bases lining up with TRBD1. V shed 1 base, J shed 4 bases, and the junction held 5 bases outside the gene matches. Germline loops: CDR1 LNHNV, CDR2 YYDKDF (reference sequence). The CDR3 length is 16 residues. In nucleotides, the CDR3 is TGTGCCACCAGCAGAGTTCGGGGACAGGGGGCTTACGAGCAGTACTTC. Translated, it gives CATSRVRGQGAYEQYF.